This is a list of T cell receptor beta chains from one sample in a study of shared clonotypes between healthy human individuals. Some clones are missing from TCRdb's copy, which holds only in-frame ones; the method was immunoSEQ multiplex PCR. The data contain over 1.4 million clones, around 95% of them singletons. What was sequenced was naive CD4+ T cells sorted from blood. The receptors derive from a man aged 25-40 years in good health. CDR3s leave out the opening cysteine and the closing phenylalanine or tryptophan. The D gene is left open where the match is weak. Only part of the rows carry a size: once, few, many, or a class if the clone is expanded.

CDR3 protein: ASSQGTGVKNIQY
V gene: TRBV14
J gene: TRBJ2-4
D gene: TRBD1
clone size: .

CDR3 protein: SVRTGIRETQY
V gene: TRBV29-1
J gene: TRBJ2-5
D gene: TRBD1
clone size: .

CDR3 protein: ASSVSARETQY
V gene: TRBV10-2
J gene: TRBJ2-5
D gene: .
clone size: .

CDR3 protein: ASSQVAIGTGQLAKNIQY
V gene: TRBV4-1
J gene: TRBJ2-4
D gene: TRBD1
clone size: .

CDR3 protein: ASSTGGAAKNIQY
V gene: TRBV28
J gene: TRBJ2-4
D gene: TRBD1
clone size: .

CDR3 protein: ASTRGVIYEQY
V gene: TRBV6-5
J gene: TRBJ2-7
D gene: .
clone size: .

CDR3 protein: ASSINIVAGSHEQF
V gene: TRBV19
J gene: TRBJ2-1
D gene: TRBD2
clone size: .

CDR3 protein: SVVRMVGETQY
V gene: TRBV29-1
J gene: TRBJ2-5
D gene: .
clone size: .

CDR3 protein: ASRLGTGFRHTQY
V gene: TRBV6-5
J gene: TRBJ2-3
D gene: TRBD1
clone size: .

CDR3 protein: ASSVGTSGSVQY
V gene: TRBV9
J gene: TRBJ2-7
D gene: TRBD2
clone size: .

CDR3 protein: ASSKGALLEQY
V gene: TRBV25-1
J gene: TRBJ2-7
D gene: TRBD1
clone size: .

CDR3 protein: ASSRGVRNTEAF
V gene: TRBV4-3
J gene: TRBJ1-1
D gene: .
clone size: once

CDR3 protein: ASSVASGTAGELF
V gene: TRBV9
J gene: TRBJ2-2
D gene: TRBD2
clone size: .

CDR3 protein: ASSLERAGGPSYEQY
V gene: TRBV11-2
J gene: TRBJ2-7
D gene: .
clone size: .

CDR3 protein: ASSLHGTSGTGDEQY
V gene: TRBV11-2
J gene: TRBJ2-7
D gene: TRBD2
clone size: .

CDR3 protein: ASSLKGPNYGYT
V gene: TRBV7-3
J gene: TRBJ1-2
D gene: .
clone size: .

CDR3 protein: ASKQGSSYNEQF
V gene: TRBV7-8
J gene: TRBJ2-1
D gene: .
clone size: .

CDR3 protein: ASSIGTERIYEQY
V gene: TRBV19
J gene: TRBJ2-7
D gene: .
clone size: .

CDR3 protein: ASSPISRVNEQF
V gene: TRBV11-2
J gene: TRBJ2-1
D gene: .
clone size: .

CDR3 protein: SVEDVRGRIYGYT
V gene: TRBV29-1
J gene: TRBJ1-2
D gene: TRBD1
clone size: .

CDR3 protein: ASSYSTGAKNIQY
V gene: TRBV6-6
J gene: TRBJ2-4
D gene: .
clone size: few